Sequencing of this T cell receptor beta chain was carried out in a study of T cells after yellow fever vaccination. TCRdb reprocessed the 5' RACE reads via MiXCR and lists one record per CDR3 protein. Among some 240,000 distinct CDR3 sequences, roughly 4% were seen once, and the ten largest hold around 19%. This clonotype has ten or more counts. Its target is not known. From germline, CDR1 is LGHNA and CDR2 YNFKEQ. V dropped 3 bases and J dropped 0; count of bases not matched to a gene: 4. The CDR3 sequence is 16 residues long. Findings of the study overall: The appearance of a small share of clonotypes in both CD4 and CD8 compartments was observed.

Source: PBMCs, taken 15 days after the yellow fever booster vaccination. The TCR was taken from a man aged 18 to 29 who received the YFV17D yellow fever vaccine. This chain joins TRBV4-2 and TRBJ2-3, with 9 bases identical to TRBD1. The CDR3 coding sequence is TGTGCCAGCAGCCACCCGACAGGGGGGAGCACAGATACGCAGTATTTT. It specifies CASSHPTGGSTDTQYF.